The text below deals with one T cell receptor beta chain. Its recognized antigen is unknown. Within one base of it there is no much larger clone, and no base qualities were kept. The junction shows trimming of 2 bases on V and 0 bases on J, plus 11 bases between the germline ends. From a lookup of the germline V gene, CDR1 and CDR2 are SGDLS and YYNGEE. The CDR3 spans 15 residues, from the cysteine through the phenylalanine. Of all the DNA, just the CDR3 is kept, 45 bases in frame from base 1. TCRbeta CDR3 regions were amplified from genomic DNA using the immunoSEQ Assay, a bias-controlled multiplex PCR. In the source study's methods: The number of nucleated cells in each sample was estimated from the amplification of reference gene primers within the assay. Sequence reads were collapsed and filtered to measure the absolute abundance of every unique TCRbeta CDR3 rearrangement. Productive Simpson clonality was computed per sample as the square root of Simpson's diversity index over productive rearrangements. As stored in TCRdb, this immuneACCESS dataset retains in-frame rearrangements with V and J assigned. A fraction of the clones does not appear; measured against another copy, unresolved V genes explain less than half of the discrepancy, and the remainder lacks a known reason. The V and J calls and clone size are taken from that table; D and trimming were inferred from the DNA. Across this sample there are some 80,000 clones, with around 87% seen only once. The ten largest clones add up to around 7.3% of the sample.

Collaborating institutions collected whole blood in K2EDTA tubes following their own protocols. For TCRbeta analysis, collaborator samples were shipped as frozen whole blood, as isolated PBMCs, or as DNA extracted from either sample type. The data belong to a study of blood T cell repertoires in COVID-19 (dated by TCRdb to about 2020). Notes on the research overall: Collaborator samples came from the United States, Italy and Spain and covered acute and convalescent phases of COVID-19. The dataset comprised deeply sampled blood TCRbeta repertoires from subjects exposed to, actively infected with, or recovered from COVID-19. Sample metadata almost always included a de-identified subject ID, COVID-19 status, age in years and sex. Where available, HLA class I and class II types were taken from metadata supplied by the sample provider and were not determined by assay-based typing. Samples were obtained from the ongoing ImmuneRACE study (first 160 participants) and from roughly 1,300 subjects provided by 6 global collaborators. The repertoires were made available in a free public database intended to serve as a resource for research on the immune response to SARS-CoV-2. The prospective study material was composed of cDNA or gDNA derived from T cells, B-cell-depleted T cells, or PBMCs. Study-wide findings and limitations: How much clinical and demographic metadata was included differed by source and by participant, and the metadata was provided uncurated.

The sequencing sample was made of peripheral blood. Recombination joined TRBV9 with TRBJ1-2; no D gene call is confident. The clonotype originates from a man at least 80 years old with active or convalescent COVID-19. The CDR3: CASSVRMGANYGYTF. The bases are TGTGCCAGCAGCGTCCGCATGGGAGCTAACTATGGCTACACCTTC.